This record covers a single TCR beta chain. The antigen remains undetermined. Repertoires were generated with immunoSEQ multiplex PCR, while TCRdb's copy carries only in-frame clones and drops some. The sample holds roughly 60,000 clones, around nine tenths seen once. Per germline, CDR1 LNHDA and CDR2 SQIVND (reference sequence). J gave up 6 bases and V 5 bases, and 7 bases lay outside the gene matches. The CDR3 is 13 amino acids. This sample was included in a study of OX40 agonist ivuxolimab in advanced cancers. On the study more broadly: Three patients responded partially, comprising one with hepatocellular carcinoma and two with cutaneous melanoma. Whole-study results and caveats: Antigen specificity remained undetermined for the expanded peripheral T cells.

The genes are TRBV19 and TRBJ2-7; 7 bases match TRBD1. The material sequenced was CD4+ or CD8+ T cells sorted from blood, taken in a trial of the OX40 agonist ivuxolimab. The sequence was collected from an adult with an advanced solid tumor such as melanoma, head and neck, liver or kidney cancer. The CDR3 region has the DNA TGTGCCAGTAGTTTGACAGGGTGGAGCGAGCAGTACTTC. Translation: CASSLTGWSEQYF.